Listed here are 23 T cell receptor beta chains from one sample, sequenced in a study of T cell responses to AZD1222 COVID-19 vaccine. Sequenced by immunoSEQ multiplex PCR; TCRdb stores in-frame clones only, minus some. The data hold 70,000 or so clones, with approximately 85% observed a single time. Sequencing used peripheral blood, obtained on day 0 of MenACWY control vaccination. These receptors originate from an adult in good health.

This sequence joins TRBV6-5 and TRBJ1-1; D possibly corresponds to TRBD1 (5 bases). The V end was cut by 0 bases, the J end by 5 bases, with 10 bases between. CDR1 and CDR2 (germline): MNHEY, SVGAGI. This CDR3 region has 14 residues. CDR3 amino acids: CASSYSEQGTEAFF. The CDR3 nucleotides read TGTGCCAGCAGTTACTCGGAGCAGGGTACTGAAGCTTTCTTT.

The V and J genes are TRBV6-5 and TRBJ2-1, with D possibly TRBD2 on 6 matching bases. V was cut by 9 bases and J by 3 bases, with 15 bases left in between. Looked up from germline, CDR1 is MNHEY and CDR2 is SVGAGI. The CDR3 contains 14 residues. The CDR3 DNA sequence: TGTGCCAGTCGACTAGTGCTTGACTACAATGAGCAGTTCTTC. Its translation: CASRLVLDYNEQFF.

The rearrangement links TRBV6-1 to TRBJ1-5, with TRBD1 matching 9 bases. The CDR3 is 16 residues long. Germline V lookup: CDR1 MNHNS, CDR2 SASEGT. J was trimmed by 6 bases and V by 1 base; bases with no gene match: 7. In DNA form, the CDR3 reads TGTGCCAGCAGTGAAGGGGGACAGGGTATAGGTCAGCCCCAGCATTTT. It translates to CASSEGGQGIGQPQHF.

CDR3 bases: TGTGCCAGCAGCTTAGTTGACAGGGATACCACTGAAGCTTTCTTT. Its translation: CASSLVDRDTTEAFF. This chain links TRBV5-6 with TRBJ1-1, with 7 bases aligning to TRBD1. This CDR3 spans 15 amino acids. The J segment lost 4 bases and the V segment lost 2 bases, leaving 8 bases of the junction unmatched. The germline gives CDR1 SGHDT, CDR2 YYEEEE.

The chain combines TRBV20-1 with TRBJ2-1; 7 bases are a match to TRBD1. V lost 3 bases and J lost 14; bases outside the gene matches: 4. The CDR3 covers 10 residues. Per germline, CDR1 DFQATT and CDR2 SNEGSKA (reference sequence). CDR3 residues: CSASRQGEFF. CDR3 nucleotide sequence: TGCAGTGCTAGTCGGCAGGGGGAGTTCTTC.

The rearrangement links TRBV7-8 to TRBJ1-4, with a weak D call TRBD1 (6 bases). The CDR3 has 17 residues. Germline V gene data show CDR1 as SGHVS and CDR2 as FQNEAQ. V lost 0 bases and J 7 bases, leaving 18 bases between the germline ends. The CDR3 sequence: CASSLAKTGRGGEKLFF. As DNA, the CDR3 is TGTGCCAGCAGCTTAGCGAAAACAGGGCGCGGGGGTGAAAAACTGTTTTTT.

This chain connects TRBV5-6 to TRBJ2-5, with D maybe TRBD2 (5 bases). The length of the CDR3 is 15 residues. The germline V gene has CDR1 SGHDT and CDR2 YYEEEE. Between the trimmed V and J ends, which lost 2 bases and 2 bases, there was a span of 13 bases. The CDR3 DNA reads TGTGCCAGCAGCTTCGGTATAGCGCTACAAGAGACCCAGTACTTC. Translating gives CASSFGIALQETQYF.

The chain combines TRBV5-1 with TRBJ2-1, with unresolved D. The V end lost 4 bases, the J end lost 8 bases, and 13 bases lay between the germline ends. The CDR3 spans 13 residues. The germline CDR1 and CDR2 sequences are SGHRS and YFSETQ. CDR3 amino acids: CASSRPGLDEQFF. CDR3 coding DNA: TGCGCCAGCAGCCGCCCCGGCCTCGATGAGCAGTTCTTC.

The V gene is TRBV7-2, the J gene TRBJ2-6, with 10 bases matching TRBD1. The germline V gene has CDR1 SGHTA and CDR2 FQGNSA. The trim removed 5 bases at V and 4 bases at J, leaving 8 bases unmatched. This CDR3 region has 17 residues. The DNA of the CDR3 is TGTGCCAGCAGCATTAGGACAGGGGGTGGCGGGGCCAACGTCCTGACTTTC. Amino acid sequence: CASSIRTGGGGANVLTF.

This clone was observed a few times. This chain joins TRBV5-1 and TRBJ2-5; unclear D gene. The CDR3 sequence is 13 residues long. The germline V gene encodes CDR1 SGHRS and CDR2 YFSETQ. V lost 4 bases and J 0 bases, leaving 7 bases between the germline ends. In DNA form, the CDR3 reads TGCGCCAGCAGCCAAACCTACCAAGAGACCCAGTACTTC. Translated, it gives CASSQTYQETQYF.

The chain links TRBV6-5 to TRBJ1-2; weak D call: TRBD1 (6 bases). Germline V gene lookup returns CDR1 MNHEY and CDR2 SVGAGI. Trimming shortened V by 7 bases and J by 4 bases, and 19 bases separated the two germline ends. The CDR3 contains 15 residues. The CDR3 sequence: CASTDSGVGAYGYTF. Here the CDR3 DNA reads TGTGCCAGCACCGACTCAGGGGTGGGTGCCTATGGCTACACCTTC.

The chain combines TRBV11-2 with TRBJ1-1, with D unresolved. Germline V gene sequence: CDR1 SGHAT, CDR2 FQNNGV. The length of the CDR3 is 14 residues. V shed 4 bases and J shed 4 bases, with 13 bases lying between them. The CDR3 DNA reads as TGTGCCAGCAGCTCTACTTCGGAGGGCACTGAAGCTTTCTTT. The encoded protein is CASSSTSEGTEAFF.

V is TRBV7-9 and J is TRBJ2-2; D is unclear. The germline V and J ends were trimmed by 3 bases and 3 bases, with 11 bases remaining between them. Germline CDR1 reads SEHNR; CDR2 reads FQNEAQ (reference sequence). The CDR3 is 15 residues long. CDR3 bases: TGTGCCAGCAGCTTTTCCGGGCCGTACACCGGGGAGCTGTTTTTT. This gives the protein CASSFSGPYTGELFF.

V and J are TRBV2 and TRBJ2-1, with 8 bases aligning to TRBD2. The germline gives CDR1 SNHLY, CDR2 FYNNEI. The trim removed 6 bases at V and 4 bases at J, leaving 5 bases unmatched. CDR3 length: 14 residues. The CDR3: CASRISGAYNEQFF. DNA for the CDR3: TGTGCCAGCAGGATTAGCGGGGCATACAATGAGCAGTTCTTC.

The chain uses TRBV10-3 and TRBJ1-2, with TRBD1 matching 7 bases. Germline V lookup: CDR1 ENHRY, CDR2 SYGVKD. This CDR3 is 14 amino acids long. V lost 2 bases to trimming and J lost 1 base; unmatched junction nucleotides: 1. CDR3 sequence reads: CAISEDRVNYGYTF. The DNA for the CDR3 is TGTGCCATCAGTGAGGACAGGGTTAACTATGGCTACACCTTC.

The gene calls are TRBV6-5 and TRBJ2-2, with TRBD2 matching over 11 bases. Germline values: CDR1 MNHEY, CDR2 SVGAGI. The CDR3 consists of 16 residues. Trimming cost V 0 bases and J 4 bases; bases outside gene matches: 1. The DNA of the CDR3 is TGTGCCAGCAGTTACTCCGGGACTAGCGGCACCGGGGAGCTGTTTTTT. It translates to CASSYSGTSGTGELFF.

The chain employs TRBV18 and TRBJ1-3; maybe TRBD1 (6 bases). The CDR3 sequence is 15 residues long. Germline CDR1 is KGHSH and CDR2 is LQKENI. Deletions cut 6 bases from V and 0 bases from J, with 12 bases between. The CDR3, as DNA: TGTGCCAGCTCCCCCGACAGGCTCTCTGGAAACACCATATATTTT. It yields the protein CASSPDRLSGNTIYF.

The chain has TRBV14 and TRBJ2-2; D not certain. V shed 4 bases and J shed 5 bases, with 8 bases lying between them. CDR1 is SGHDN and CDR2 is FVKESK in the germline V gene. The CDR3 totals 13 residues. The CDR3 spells CASSRFLTGELFF. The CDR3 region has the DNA TGTGCCAGCAGCCGGTTCCTGACCGGGGAGCTGTTTTTT.

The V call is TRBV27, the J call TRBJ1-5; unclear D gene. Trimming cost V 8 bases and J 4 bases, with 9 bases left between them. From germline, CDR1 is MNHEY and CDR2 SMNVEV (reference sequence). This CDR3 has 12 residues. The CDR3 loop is CASWTFNQPQHF. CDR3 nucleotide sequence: TGTGCCAGCTGGACTTTTAATCAGCCCCAGCATTTT.

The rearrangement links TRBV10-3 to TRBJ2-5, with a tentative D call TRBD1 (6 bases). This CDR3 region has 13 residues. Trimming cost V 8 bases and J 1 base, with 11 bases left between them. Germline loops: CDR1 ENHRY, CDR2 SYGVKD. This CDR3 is CAISKGGQETQYF. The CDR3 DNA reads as TGTGCCATCTCGAAAGGGGGCCAAGAGACCCAGTACTTC.

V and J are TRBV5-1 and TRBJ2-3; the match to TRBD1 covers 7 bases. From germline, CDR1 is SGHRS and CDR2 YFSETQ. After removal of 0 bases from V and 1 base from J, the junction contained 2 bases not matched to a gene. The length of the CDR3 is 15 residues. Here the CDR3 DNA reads TGCGCCAGCAGCTTGGAAGGACAGGGCACAGATACGCAGTATTTT. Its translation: CASSLEGQGTDTQYF.

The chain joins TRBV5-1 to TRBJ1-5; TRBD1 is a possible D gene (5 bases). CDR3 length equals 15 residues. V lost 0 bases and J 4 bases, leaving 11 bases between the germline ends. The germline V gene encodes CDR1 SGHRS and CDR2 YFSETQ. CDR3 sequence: CASSLDGTENQPQHF. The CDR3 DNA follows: TGCGCCAGCAGCTTGGATGGGACCGAGAATCAGCCCCAGCATTTT.

In nucleotides, the CDR3 is TGTGCCAGCTCACCACTGATGAGGGGGACAGGGGTCCAAGAGACCCAGTACTTC. This codes for CASSPLMRGTGVQETQYF. The chain joins TRBV18 to TRBJ2-5, with 10 nucleotides matching TRBD1. Trimming removed 1 base from V and 1 base from J; junction bases left unmatched: 9. CDR3 length equals 18 residues. Germline V gives CDR1 KGHSH, CDR2 LQKENI.